Listed here are 7 T cell receptor beta chains from one sample, sequenced in a study of cytomegalovirus exposure and HLA in healthy donors (dated by TCRdb to 2016 to 2017). Library preparation used the immunoSEQ multiplex PCR assay. For the multiplex PCR, a mixture combining 60 forward primers for TCR Vbeta segments and 13 reverse primers for TCR Jbeta segments was used. The clones in this table, taken by TCRdb from immuneACCESS, are in-frame only. Not every clone is retained; where verified, under half of the shortfall comes from an unresolved V gene, and the cause of the rest is unknown. For this sample there are 130,000 to 150,000 clones; roughly three quarters appear just once. The ten largest make up 5% to 5.5% of the sample. The specimen sequenced was PBMCs. Receptor source: a male donor in good health and CMV-seronegative.

The rearrangement joins TRBV19 to TRBJ1-1; TRBD1 matches at 7 bases. V lost 3 bases to trimming and J lost 1 base; unmatched junction nucleotides: 14. The CDR3 is 18 residues long. Germline values: CDR1 LNHDA, CDR2 SQIVND (reference sequence). CDR3 in DNA: TGTGCCAGTAGTATTTTATGGGGGCAGGGGGAAGAGAACACTGAAGCTTTCTTT. Residues: CASSILWGQGEENTEAFF.

The chain carries TRBV11-2 and TRBJ2-1; TRBD2 agrees at 9 bases. Germline trimming cut 2 bases from V and 5 bases from J; bases unmatched to any gene: 4. Germline lookup yields CDR1 SGHAT and CDR2 FQNNGV. CDR3 length: 15 residues. CDR3 nucleotide sequence: TGTGCCAGCAGCTTACTAGCGGGGAGAAACAATGAGCAGTTCTTC. Encoded protein: CASSLLAGRNNEQFF. The complete variable domain, with remaining parts taken from reference TRBV11-2 and TRBJ2-1, reads EAGVAQSPRYKIIEKRQSVAFWCNPISGHATLYWYQQILGQGPKLLIQFQNNGVVDDSQLPKDRFSAERLKGVDSTLKIQPAKLEDSAVYLCASSLLAGRNNEQFFGPGTRLTVL.

V gene TRBV6-5 combines with J gene TRBJ2-1, with TRBD2 as a possible D gene (5 bases). Trimming cost V 0 bases and J 7 bases, with 10 bases left between them. The CDR3 covers 14 residues. Per the germline V gene, CDR1 is MNHEY and CDR2 is SVGAGI. CDR3: CASSYSISGNEQFF. The CDR3 DNA is TGTGCCAGCAGTTACTCGATATCGGGGAATGAGCAGTTCTTC.

This clone was observed a single time. The gene calls are TRBV15 and TRBJ2-5, with TRBD2 identical over 7 bases. The CDR3 consists of 16 residues. In germline, CDR1 is LNHNV, CDR2 YYDKDF (reference sequence). Trimming took 3 bases from V and 4 from J; bases not matched to a gene: 11. CDR3 in DNA: TGTGCCACCAGCAGGGGAATCGGGGGGAGAGGAGAGACCCAGTACTTC. Translating it yields CATSRGIGGRGETQYF.

The V and J genes are TRBV11-2 and TRBJ2-1; 8 bases align to TRBD2. The trim removed 3 bases at V and 8 bases at J, leaving 6 bases unmatched. The CDR3 consists of 14 residues. The V gene's germline CDR1 is SGHAT and CDR2 FQNNGV. The CDR3, as DNA: TGTGCCAGCAGCTTTGCGGGACTAGGGTATGAGCAGTTCTTC. Translated: CASSFAGLGYEQFF.

The chain links TRBV5-1 to TRBJ1-3, with 10 nucleotides matching TRBD1. V lost 3 bases to trimming and J lost 1 base; unmatched junction nucleotides: 4. Germline CDR1 reads SGHRS; CDR2 reads YFSETQ. The length of the CDR3 is 16 residues. The CDR3 is CASSWTGGQSGNTIYF. As DNA, the CDR3 is TGCGCCAGCAGCTGGACAGGGGGACAATCTGGAAACACCATATATTTT. Variable domain in full (rest from reference TRBV5-1 and TRBJ1-3): KAGVTQTPRYLIKTRGQQVTLSCSPISGHRSVSWYQQTPGQGLQFLFEYFSETQRNKGNFPGRFSGRQFSNSRSEMNVSTLELGDSALYLCASSWTGGQSGNTIYFGEGSWLTVV.

The V and J genes are TRBV5-1 and TRBJ2-5; D may be TRBD1 (5 bases). Trimming cost V 3 bases and J 2 bases, with 17 bases left between them. The V gene's germline CDR1 is SGHRS and CDR2 YFSETQ. This CDR3 has 16 residues. The CDR3 coding sequence is TGCGCCAGCAGCTATGGACAACGAACCCTACAAGAGACCCAGTACTTC. It codes for CASSYGQRTLQETQYF.